These 27 T cell receptor beta chains were sequenced from one sample in a study of cytomegalovirus exposure and HLA in healthy donors. Vbeta (60) and Jbeta (13) primers were used in the PCR. Data came from immunoSEQ multiplex PCR; TCRdb stores just in-frame clones and leaves some out. The data hold approximately 120,000 clones, with approximately 80% observed a single time. The source material was PBMCs. Receptors were obtained from a man aged 40-49 years in good health and CMV-seropositive.

The table lists this clone with a count of one. V gene TRBV5-1 combines with J gene TRBJ1-3; D is unclear. Germline V CDR1 and CDR2: SGHRS, YFSETQ. The V end was cut by 4 bases, the J end by 2 bases, with 13 bases between. The CDR3 extends over 15 amino acids. For the CDR3, the DNA is TGCGCCAGCAGCCTCTCGTTCGGGGCTGGAAACACCATATATTTT. Translation: CASSLSFGAGNTIYF. The full variable domain, with the rest looked up from reference TRBV5-1 and TRBJ1-3, is KAGVTQTPRYLIKTRGQQVTLSCSPISGHRSVSWYQQTPGQGLQFLFEYFSETQRNKGNFPGRFSGRQFSNSRSEMNVSTLELGDSALYLCASSLSFGAGNTIYFGEGSWLTVV.

This chain joins TRBV6-6 and TRBJ1-2, with 8 bases matching TRBD1. J gave up 4 bases and V 5 bases, and 9 bases lay outside the gene matches. This CDR3 region has 15 residues. CDR1 is MNHNY and CDR2 is SVGAGI in the germline V gene (reference sequence). Here the CDR3 reads CASSTDAGGLYGYTF. The DNA of the CDR3 is TGTGCCAGCAGTACTGACGCAGGGGGCCTCTATGGCTACACCTTC.

The rearrangement links TRBV7-9 to TRBJ1-3; 8 nucleotides line up with TRBD1. Germline V gene lookup returns CDR1 SEHNR and CDR2 FQNEAQ (reference sequence). The CDR3 covers 15 residues. With V trimmed by 4 bases and J by 7 bases, 9 bases remained unmatched. This chain's CDR3 is CASSYRDRIRNTIYF. The CDR3 bases are TGTGCCAGCAGCTACCGGGACAGGATTAGGAACACCATATATTTT.

V usage is TRBV6-1 and J usage is TRBJ1-1; D possibly corresponds to TRBD1 (6 bases). Germline CDR1 reads MNHNS; CDR2 reads SASEGT. V was clipped by 5 bases and J by 7 bases, with 17 bases between them. The CDR3 is made up of 14 amino acids. The chain's CDR3 is CASSPGTRGREAFF. CDR3 coding DNA: TGTGCCAGCAGTCCCGGGACAAGGGGCCGTGAAGCTTTCTTT.

The chain joins TRBV18 to TRBJ1-6; 8 nucleotides line up with TRBD1. The CDR3 has 16 residues. Trimming cost V 3 bases and J 7 bases; bases outside gene matches: 8. The germline gives CDR1 KGHSH, CDR2 LQKENI. In DNA, the CDR3 is TGTGCCAGCTCACCTCCAGGGGGCTTGGTGAATTCACCCCTCCACTTT. Residues: CASSPPGGLVNSPLHF. Together with reference TRBV18 and TRBJ1-6, the CDR3 gives the full variable domain: NAGVMQNPRHLVRRRGQEARLRCSPMKGHSHVYWYRQLPEEGLKFMVYLQKENIIDESGMPKERFSAEFPKEGPSILRIQQVVRGDSAAYFCASSPPGGLVNSPLHFGNGTRLTVT.

The chain employs TRBV4-3 and TRBJ1-5; D remains unclear. This CDR3 has 15 amino acids. Trimming left V 0 bases short and J 7 bases short, with 13 bases between. Germline-derived CDR1 and CDR2 are LGHNA and YSLEER. The DNA for the CDR3 is TGCGCCAGCAGCCAAGAAGTGACTTTAAACCAGCCCCAGCATTTT. Amino acid sequence: CASSQEVTLNQPQHF.

This rearrangement joins TRBV6-1 to TRBJ2-6; no clear D gene. Germline V gene lookup returns CDR1 MNHNS and CDR2 SASEGT. V dropped 7 bases and J dropped 13 bases, with 14 bases sitting between them. There are 12 residues in the CDR3. Written as DNA, the CDR3 is TGTGCCAGCAATTCCCCGTATCTAGTCCTGACTTTC. Translated, it gives CASNSPYLVLTF.

The V call is TRBV7-9, the J call TRBJ1-1; D ambiguous. V was trimmed by 3 bases and J by 8 bases, leaving 16 bases between them. The CDR3 has 14 residues. Germline V gives CDR1 SEHNR, CDR2 FQNEAQ (reference sequence). The CDR3 sequence: CASSLQVQQTEAFF. Here the CDR3 DNA reads TGTGCCAGCAGCTTGCAGGTTCAGCAAACCGAAGCTTTCTTT.

This clone came up once. This rearrangement joins TRBV5-1 to TRBJ1-6, with TRBD1 as a possible D gene (6 bases). This CDR3 contains 16 residues. Per germline, CDR1 SGHRS and CDR2 YFSETQ. Trimming pared 4 bases from V and 0 bases from J, leaving 11 bases between. The CDR3: CASSPRGSSYNSPLHF. The CDR3 nucleotides are TGCGCCAGCAGCCCAAGGGGGAGCTCCTATAATTCACCCCTCCACTTT. Drawing the rest from reference TRBV5-1 and TRBJ1-6, the complete variable domain is KAGVTQTPRYLIKTRGQQVTLSCSPISGHRSVSWYQQTPGQGLQFLFEYFSETQRNKGNFPGRFSGRQFSNSRSEMNVSTLELGDSALYLCASSPRGSSYNSPLHFGNGTRLTVT.

This clone was observed a handful of times. The J gene is TRBJ1-1, the V gene TRBV27; D ambiguous. CDR3 length: 13 residues. CDR1 is MNHEY and CDR2 is SMNVEV in the germline V gene (reference sequence). V was pared by 2 bases and J by 8 bases, with 12 bases between. The CDR3 bases are TGTGCCAGCAGTTTAGGCACAAGAGGAGAAGCTTTCTTT. Translating gives CASSLGTRGEAFF.

The chain joins TRBV30 to TRBJ1-1, with 7 nucleotides matching TRBD1. The CDR3 spans 14 residues. The V gene's germline CDR1 is GTSNPN and CDR2 SVGIG (reference sequence). The V gene end was trimmed by 7 bases and the J gene end by 3 bases; junction bases not matched to a gene: 11. The CDR3 region has the DNA TGTGCCTACCGACAGGGATCATGGGACACTGAAGCTTTCTTT. Translating it yields CAYRQGSWDTEAFF.

This chain links TRBV4-1 with TRBJ2-4, with D tentatively TRBD2 (6 bases). The CDR3 totals 18 residues. The germline V and J ends were trimmed by 1 base and 1 base, with 17 bases remaining between them. Germline V gene lookup returns CDR1 MGHRA and CDR2 YSYEKL. CDR3 region: CASSQAPGGGDAKNIQYF. The CDR3 coding sequence is TGCGCCAGCAGCCAAGCTCCCGGGGGTGGGGATGCCAAAAACATTCAGTACTTC.

This rearrangement joins TRBV7-2 to TRBJ1-1; no reliable D call. V was cut by 0 bases and J by 0 bases, with 17 bases left in between. Per the germline V gene, CDR1 is SGHTA and CDR2 is FQGNSA. The CDR3 runs to 18 residues. DNA of the CDR3: TGTGCCAGCAGCTTAGCGCCAGCGGGATTTGGTTTGAACACTGAAGCTTTCTTT. Protein product: CASSLAPAGFGLNTEAFF.

The gene calls are TRBV11-3 and TRBJ2-2, with 7 bases fitting TRBD1. The CDR3 spans 16 residues. Germline CDR1 is SGHNT and CDR2 is YENEEA. V shed 1 base, J shed 4 bases, and the junction held 6 bases outside the gene matches. CDR3 nucleotides: TGTGCCAGCAGCTTAGGACAGGGCCGAGGCACCGGGGAGCTGTTTTTT. The encoded protein is CASSLGQGRGTGELFF.

The chain couples TRBV6-7 to TRBJ1-1; TRBD1 might be the D (6 bases). TRBV6-7 is an ORF for which the function is uncertain. Trimming pared 6 bases from V and 5 bases from J, leaving 19 bases between. The CDR3 sequence is 15 residues long. CDR3 sequence reads: CASSPKRKGGTEAFF. The CDR3 DNA reads as TGTGCCAGCAGCCCAAAAAGGAAGGGGGGGACTGAAGCTTTCTTT.

The V and J genes are TRBV9 and TRBJ2-3, with a weak D call TRBD2 (5 bases). With 6 bases removed from V and 6 bases from J, the gap between germline ends came to 14 bases. Germline V gives CDR1 SGDLS, CDR2 YYNGEE. The CDR3 extends over 13 amino acids. CDR3 sequence: CASTSGGPDTQYF. The CDR3 nucleotides read TGTGCCAGCACCAGCGGCGGGCCGGATACGCAGTATTTT. The variable domain in full, completed from reference TRBV9 and TRBJ2-3, reads DSGVTQTPKHLITATGQRVTLRCSPRSGDLSVYWYQQSLDQGLQFLIQYYNGEERAKGNILERFSAQQFPDLHSELNLSSLELGDSALYFCASTSGGPDTQYFGPGTRLTVL.

The chain joins TRBV2 to TRBJ2-1; tentative D call: TRBD2 (6 bases). Trimming took off 6 bases at V and 4 bases at J, with 16 bases between the two ends. The CDR3 covers 15 residues. The germline V gene has CDR1 SNHLY and CDR2 FYNNEI. CDR3 amino acids: CASSAGTAGYNEQFF. For the CDR3, the DNA is TGTGCCAGCAGCGCTGGTACGGCGGGATACAATGAGCAGTTCTTC.

This clone was counted a single time. The V call is TRBV6-5, the J call TRBJ2-7; perhaps TRBD2 as D (6 bases). The CDR3 spans 14 residues. Germline V lookup: CDR1 MNHEY, CDR2 SVGAGI. Trimming removed 6 bases from V and 3 bases from J, with 15 bases in between. The CDR3 DNA reads TGTGCCAGCAGGGGAGGAGGGAAGAGCTACGAGCAGTACTTC. Amino acid sequence: CASRGGGKSYEQYF.

This rearrangement joins TRBV7-9 to TRBJ1-1; D is perhaps TRBD1 (6 bases). The ends were cut back, 5 bases at V and 1 base at J, with 11 bases in the middle. The CDR3 sequence is 14 residues long. Germline V gene lookup returns CDR1 SEHNR and CDR2 FQNEAQ (reference sequence). For the CDR3, the DNA is TGTGCCAGCAGCCTGGGGACATCGAACACTGAAGCTTTCTTT. Amino acids: CASSLGTSNTEAFF. Variable domain in full (rest from reference TRBV7-9 and TRBJ1-1): DTGVSQNPRHKITKRGQNVTFRCDPISEHNRLYWYRQTLGQGPEFLTYFQNEAQLEKSRLLSDRFSAERPKGSFSTLEIQRTEQGDSAMYLCASSLGTSNTEAFFGQGTRLTVV.

V and J are TRBV5-1 and TRBJ2-2; maybe TRBD1 (5 bases). Between the trimmed V and J ends, which lost 7 bases and 0 bases, there was a span of 13 bases. Germline-derived CDR1 and CDR2 are SGHRS and YFSETQ. The length of the CDR3 is 15 residues. The CDR3: CASGSRTPNTGELFF. As DNA, the CDR3 is TGCGCCAGCGGCTCCCGGACACCGAACACCGGGGAGCTGTTTTTT.

The chain carries TRBV7-9 and TRBJ1-2; 7 bases line up with TRBD1. CDR1 and CDR2 from the germline V gene are SEHNR and FQNEAQ (reference sequence). CDR3 size: 15 residues. The junction had 7 bases not matched to a gene; V was cut back by 1 base and J by 5 bases. CDR3 DNA: TGTGCCAGCAGCTTAGAGATAATACAGGGGTATGGCTACACCTTC. Protein product: CASSLEIIQGYGYTF.

The chain couples TRBV15 to TRBJ2-1; D may be TRBD1 (5 bases). Trimming cost V 3 bases and J 15 bases, with 12 bases left between them. The CDR3 has 11 residues. CDR1 is LNHNV, CDR2 YYDKDF, per germline (reference sequence). The DNA for the CDR3 is TGTGCCACCAGCAGCGCAGGGCTTCGGTTCTTC. It is translated as CATSSAGLRFF.

For the CDR3, the DNA is TGTGCCAGCAGGCCCTGGGCATCAGCTGGGGCCAACGTCCTGACTTTC. This gives the protein CASRPWASAGANVLTF. V and J are TRBV27 and TRBJ2-6; D call uncertain. Trimming removed 6 bases from V and 2 bases from J, with 14 bases in between. From germline, CDR1 is MNHEY and CDR2 SMNVEV (reference sequence). CDR3 size: 16 residues.

The rearrangement uses TRBV6-1 and TRBJ1-6; weak D call: TRBD1 (5 bases). V was clipped by 2 bases and J by 3 bases, with 20 bases between them. Looked up from germline, CDR1 is MNHNS and CDR2 is SASEGT. This CDR3 has 19 amino acids. The CDR3 reads CASSERFRGSSYYNSPLHF. The CDR3 bases are TGTGCCAGCAGTGAAAGATTTAGGGGCTCTTCCTACTATAATTCACCCCTCCACTTT.

This rearrangement joins TRBV7-6 to TRBJ1-4, with D hard to call. V lost 6 bases and J lost 8, with 19 bases in between. CDR3 length: 15 amino acids. Per germline, CDR1 SGHVS and CDR2 FNYEAQ. In DNA form, the CDR3 reads TGTGCCAGCAGGGGCACCGGGAGCCTTAGGGAAAAACTGTTTTTT. Translation gives CASRGTGSLREKLFF.

This clone turned up a few times. This chain links TRBV7-9 with TRBJ2-3; D perhaps matches TRBD1 (6 bases). Per germline, CDR1 SEHNR and CDR2 FQNEAQ (reference sequence). The V gene lost 2 bases and the J gene lost 2 bases, with 17 bases spanning the gap. The CDR3 consists of 17 residues. The CDR3, as DNA: TGTGCCAGCAGCTTAACCTATAAAGGACAGAACACAGATACGCAGTATTTT. Translation gives CASSLTYKGQNTDTQYF.

The V and J genes are TRBV7-6 and TRBJ1-5; perhaps TRBD1 as D (5 bases). The CDR3 is 15 amino acids. The germline V gene encodes CDR1 SGHVS and CDR2 FNYEAQ. V was trimmed by 5 bases and J by 4 bases, leaving 15 bases between them. CDR3: CASSQQDGSNQPQHF. The DNA for the CDR3 is TGTGCCAGCAGCCAACAGGACGGGTCGAATCAGCCCCAGCATTTT.